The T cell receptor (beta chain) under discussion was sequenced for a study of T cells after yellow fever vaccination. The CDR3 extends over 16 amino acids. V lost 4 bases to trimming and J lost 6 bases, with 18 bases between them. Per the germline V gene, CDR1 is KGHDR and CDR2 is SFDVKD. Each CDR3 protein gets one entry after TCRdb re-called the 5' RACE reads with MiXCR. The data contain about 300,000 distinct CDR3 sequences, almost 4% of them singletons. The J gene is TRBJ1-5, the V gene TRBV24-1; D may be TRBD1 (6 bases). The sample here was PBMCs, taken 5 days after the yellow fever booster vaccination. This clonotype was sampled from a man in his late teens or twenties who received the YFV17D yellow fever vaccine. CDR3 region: CATSESGTRSGQPQHF. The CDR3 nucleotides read TGTGCCACCAGTGAATCCGGGACAAGGAGCGGTCAGCCCCAGCATTTT.